These 25 T cell receptor beta chains were all obtained from the same sample, sequenced in a study of tissue T cells after allogeneic stem cell transplantation. Sequenced by immunoSEQ multiplex PCR; TCRdb stores in-frame clones only, minus some. The sample holds about 22,000 clones, around 70% seen once. Sequencing was carried out using spleen. The receptors were sampled from a female BALB/c mouse in good health. MHC haplotype of the mouse line: H2-d.

As regards this clone: Each gene name is a mouse one. The sequenced fragment ends 1 residue before the CDR3 boundary, so the rest is inferred from the germline J gene. The rearrangement joins TRBV13-2 to TRBJ2-2; TRBD2 aligns across 12 bases. The CDR3 is 16 residues long. The trim removed 0 bases at V and 5 bases at J, leaving 2 bases unmatched. The germline V gene has CDR1 NNHNN and CDR2 SYGAGS (reference sequence). The sequenced part of the CDR3 DNA is TGTGCCAGCGGTGATGCTGGACTGGGGGGGACCGGGCAGCTCTAC. Translation: CASGDAGLGGTGQLY. The CDR3 as a whole reads CASGDAGLGGTGQLYF.

Turning to this clone: Gene names and germline refer to mouse. The CDR3 end is not reached by the read, which stops 1 residue before it; the germline J gene fills it in. The rearrangement joins TRBV1 to TRBJ1-1; no firm D call. The CDR3 covers 12 residues. V lost 0 bases to trimming and J lost 5 bases, with 4 bases between them. Germline CDR1 is NSQYPW and CDR2 is LRSPGD (reference sequence). The CDR3 protein is CTCSADQTEVFF. CDR3 DNA (partial): TGCACCTGCAGTGCAGATCAGACAGAAGTCTTC.

Concerning this clone: Each gene name is a mouse one. The CDR3 region is CGARTGGYERLFF. CDR3 bases read: TGTGGTGCTAGGACAGGGGGCTACGAAAGATTATTT. The chain couples TRBV20 to TRBJ1-4; 9 nucleotides align to TRBD1. The observed sequence ends 1 residue before the CDR3 terminus, with the missing tail filled in from the germline J gene. The germline V gene has CDR1 GFQATS and CDR2 STVNSAI. Trimming at V came to 2 bases and at J to 6 bases, leaving 1 base not matched to a gene. There are 13 residues in the CDR3. The full variable domain, its missing parts supplied by reference TRBV20 and TRBJ1-4, is GALVYQYPRRTICKSGTSMRMECQAVGFQATSVAWYRQSPQKTFELIALSTVNSAIKYEQNFTQEKFPISHPNLSFSSMTVLNAYLEDRGLYLCGARTGGYERLFFGHGTKLSVL.

In the case of this clone: Gene names and germline match the mouse. Read data end 1 residue before the CDR3 end; the end is taken from the germline J gene. This chain links TRBV13-1 with TRBJ2-7, with TRBD2 matching over 11 bases. This CDR3 spans 12 amino acids. V shed 5 bases and J 6 bases; nucleotides not matched to a gene: 1. CDR1 is NSHNY and CDR2 is SYGAGN in the germline V gene. The CDR3 loop reads CASRDWGAEQYF. CDR3 DNA, as far as it was read: TGTGCCAGCAGGGACTGGGGGGCTGAACAGTAC.

Comment on this clone: The germline and genes are mouse ones. Read sequence stops 1 residue before the CDR3 end, and the germline J gene provides the missing end. The chain has TRBV19 and TRBJ2-5, with TRBD2 matching 10 bases. The V gene's germline CDR1 is FNHDT and CDR2 SITEND (reference sequence). V was pared by 1 base and J by 5 bases, with 4 bases of the junction left unmatched. The CDR3 is 15 amino acids. CDR3 sequence: CASSISLGGRDTQYF. The CDR3 bases that were read are TGTGCCAGCAGTATATCCCTGGGGGGGCGAGACACCCAGTAC.

In regard to this clone: One end of the junction does not line up with germline, which may come from a read error. Genes and germline are mouse. Read data end 1 residue before the CDR3 end; the end is taken from the germline J gene. Other DNA sequences in this specimen translate into the identical CDR3. The rearrangement links TRBV19 to TRBJ2-7; 10 nucleotides align to TRBD1. The germline gives CDR1 FNHDT, CDR2 SITEND (reference sequence). This CDR3 is 13 amino acids long. The CDR3 here is CASSPGQGYEQYF. The part of the CDR3 DNA that was read is TGCGCCAGCAGTCCGGGACAGGGGTATGAACAGTAC.

In the case of this clone: The germline and genes are mouse ones. The sequenced fragment ends 1 residue before the CDR3 boundary, so the rest is inferred from the germline J gene. This chain links TRBV19 with TRBJ2-1, with D uncertain. CDR1 is FNHDT, CDR2 SITEND, per germline (reference sequence). The CDR3 is 11 amino acids. Trimming cost V 0 bases and J 7 bases, with 2 bases left between them. The sequenced CDR3 bases are TGTGCCAGCAGTATAGGGGCTGAGCAGTTC. Protein sequence: CASSIGAEQF. The full CDR3 protein is CASSIGAEQFF. Variable domain in full (rest from reference TRBV19 and TRBJ2-1): GGIITQTPKFLIGQEGQKLTLKCQQNFNHDTMYWYRQDSGKGLRLIYYSITENDLQKGDLSEGYDASREKKSSFSLTVTSAQKNEMAVFLCASSIGAEQFFGPGTRLTVL.

To note about this clone: The germline and genes are mouse ones. The CDR3 goes on 1 residue after the read ends, and that part is filled in from the germline J gene. The J gene is TRBJ2-7, the V gene TRBV13-3; D call uncertain. Trimming cost V 4 bases and J 4 bases, with 9 bases left between them. CDR3 length: 12 residues. Germline V lookup: CDR1 NNHDY, CDR2 SYVADS. The CDR3 bases that were read are TGTGCCAGCAGTAAACAGAAATATGAACAGTAC. Residues: CASSKQKYEQY. The entire CDR3 reads CASSKQKYEQYF.

As to this clone: Gene names are the mouse ones. The sequence runs out 1 residue before the end of the CDR3; the remainder is reconstructed from the germline J gene. V usage is TRBV13-3 and J usage is TRBJ2-3, with D possibly matching TRBD1 (6 bases). Deletions cut 5 bases from V and 3 bases from J, with 7 bases between. CDR1 is NNHDY, CDR2 SYVADS, per germline. The CDR3 totals 12 residues. The CDR3 region is CASRGTAETLYF. The CDR3 bases that were read are TGTGCCAGCAGAGGGACAGCAGAAACGCTGTAT.

A word on this clone: Gene names refer to mouse genes. Coverage ceases 1 residue before the CDR3 finishes, and the germline J gene fills in the end. V gene TRBV13-3 combines with J gene TRBJ2-5; possible D gene TRBD1, 6 bases. CDR1 and CDR2 from the germline V gene are NNHDY and SYVADS. Trimming took off 0 bases at V and 2 bases at J, with 10 bases between the two ends. There are 15 residues in the CDR3. Incomplete CDR3 DNA: TGTGCCAGCAGTGATGCAGAGGGGGTCCAAGACACCCAGTAC. Protein product: CASSDAEGVQDTQY. The CDR3 in full is CASSDAEGVQDTQYF.

In the case of this clone: These gene names are mouse names. The DNA ends 1 residue before the CDR3 does, and the rest of the CDR3 is filled in from the germline J gene. This chain connects TRBV1 to TRBJ2-2; tentatively, D is TRBD1 (6 bases). Germline V gene data show CDR1 as NSQYPW and CDR2 as LRSPGD (reference sequence). Between the trimmed V and J ends, which lost 4 bases and 0 bases, there was a span of 6 bases. The CDR3 totals 14 residues. The CDR3: CTCSGTANTGQLYF. CDR3 DNA, as far as it was read: TGCACCTGCAGTGGGACAGCAAACACCGGGCAGCTCTAC. The full variable domain, with the rest looked up from reference TRBV1 and TRBJ2-2, is VTLLEQNPRWRLVPRGQAVNLRCILKNSQYPWMSWYQQDLQKQLQWLFTLRSPGDKEVKSLPGADYLATRVTDTELRLQVANMSQGRTLYCTCSGTANTGQLYFGEGSKLTVL.

Worth noting for this clone: Mouse names are used for the genes. The CDR3 end lies 1 residue beyond the end of the read and is filled in from the germline J gene. V gene TRBV5 combines with J gene TRBJ2-1, with D unclear. CDR1 and CDR2 (germline): LGHNA, YNLKQL (reference sequence). Trimming took off 1 base at V and 5 bases at J, with 9 bases between the two ends. The CDR3 extends over 14 amino acids. The CDR3 region is CASSQAGWDAEQFF. The covered CDR3 bases are TGTGCCAGCAGCCAAGCGGGGTGGGATGCTGAGCAGTTC.

In regard to this clone: The gene names here belong to mouse. The read is 1 residue too short to cover the CDR3 end, so that end is filled in from the germline J gene. The chain couples TRBV19 to TRBJ2-5, with D maybe TRBD1 (6 bases). This CDR3 is built from 12 residues. Per the germline V gene, CDR1 is FNHDT and CDR2 is SITEND (reference sequence). The germline V and J ends were trimmed by 5 bases and 4 bases, with 8 bases remaining between them. This CDR3 is CASRNREDTQYF. CDR3 DNA, as far as it was read: TGTGCCAGCAGAAACAGGGAAGACACCCAGTAC.

In this sample, this clone turned up a few times. The gene names here belong to mouse. The read falls 1 residue short of the CDR3 end, and the missing part is taken from the germline J gene. The genes are TRBV14 and TRBJ2-7; 7 positions agree with TRBD1. The CDR3 runs 13 residues. V lost 2 bases to trimming and J lost 4 bases; unmatched junction nucleotides: 3. Per the germline V gene, CDR1 is SGHDT and CDR2 is FRDEAV. CDR3 region: CASSFGTEYEQYF. CDR3 DNA (partial): TGTGCCAGCAGTTTTGGGACAGAATATGAACAGTAC.

Note on this clone: Gene labels here are mouse ones. The CDR3 end is not reached by the read, which stops 1 residue before it; the germline J gene fills it in. The chain couples TRBV4 to TRBJ1-1; tentative D call: TRBD1 (5 bases). The CDR3 runs to 13 residues. Trimming took off 5 bases at V and 1 base at J, with 8 bases between the two ends. CDR1 and CDR2 (germline): LGHDT, YNNKQL (reference sequence). Here the CDR3 reads CASSQGQNTEVFF. The CDR3 bases that were read are TGTGCCAGCAGCCAAGGACAAAACACAGAAGTCTTC.

About this clone itself: Gene names are the mouse ones. The sequence runs out 1 residue before the end of the CDR3; the remainder is reconstructed from the germline J gene. This chain connects TRBV15 to TRBJ1-2; TRBD1 agrees at 7 bases. In germline, CDR1 is SGHND, CDR2 FRSKSL. The CDR3 totals 14 residues. V dropped 6 bases and J dropped 0; count of bases not matched to a gene: 4. The CDR3: CASSPGTANSDYTF. The CDR3 bases that were read are TGTGCCAGCAGCCCCGGGACAGCAAACTCCGACTACACC.

Notes on this clone: The junction does not match germline at one end; this may be a read error. Gene and germline names: mouse. The sequenced fragment ends 1 residue before the CDR3 boundary, so the rest is inferred from the germline J gene. Other nucleotide sequences from this sample produce the same CDR3. The gene calls are TRBV4 and TRBJ1-4, with a possible D match to TRBD1 (6 bases). Germline V lookup: CDR1 LGHDT, CDR2 YNNKQL (reference sequence). This CDR3 comprises 14 residues. Partial CDR3 DNA: TGTGCCAGTAGCTATGGGACAACCAACGAAAGATTATTT. It specifies CASSYGTTNERLF. The whole CDR3 sequence reads CASSYGTTNERLFF.

About this clone itself: Gene names and germline match the mouse. The sequence runs out 1 residue before the end of the CDR3; the remainder is reconstructed from the germline J gene. The chain has TRBV2 and TRBJ2-7; D possibly corresponds to TRBD1 (5 bases). The ends were cut back, 0 bases at V and 4 bases at J, with 7 bases in the middle. Germline CDR1 reads LGHNA; CDR2 reads YSYQKL. CDR3 length equals 13 residues. CDR3 sequence reads: CASSQEKGYEQYF. CDR3 DNA, as far as it was read: TGTGCCAGCAGCCAAGAAAAGGGGTATGAACAGTAC.

A note on this clone: The gene names given are mouse names. With the read ending 1 residue before the CDR3 end, the germline J gene is used to fill in that end. The chain carries TRBV13-3 and TRBJ2-5; weak D call: TRBD2 (6 bases). In germline, CDR1 is NNHDY, CDR2 SYVADS. V dropped 5 bases and J dropped 1 base, with 8 bases sitting between them. CDR3 size: 13 residues. The CDR3 loop is CASRRLDQDTQYF. The covered CDR3 bases are TGTGCCAGCAGGAGACTGGACCAAGACACCCAGTAC.

As concerns this clone: Genes and germline are mouse. CDR3 amino acids: CASRLGSAETLYF. CDR3 DNA, as far as it was read: TGTGCCTCTCGCCTGGGTAGTGCAGAAACGCTGTAT. V usage is TRBV31 and J usage is TRBJ2-3; maybe TRBD2 (5 bases). The CDR3 end lies 1 residue beyond the end of the read and is filled in from the germline J gene. The V gene's germline CDR1 is GKSSPN and CDR2 SITVG. The CDR3 is made up of 13 amino acids. The V and J ends lost 7 bases and 0 bases respectively, with 11 bases between them.

The sample holds one count of this clone. These gene names are mouse names. CDR3 region: CASRGGYEQYF. Incomplete CDR3 DNA: TGTGCCAGCAGGGGGGGTTATGAACAGTAC. The chain joins TRBV19 to TRBJ2-7; the D gene is possibly TRBD2 (6 bases). The sequence runs out 1 residue before the end of the CDR3; the remainder is reconstructed from the germline J gene. The V end was cut by 5 bases, the J end by 4 bases, with 7 bases between. Germline lookup yields CDR1 FNHDT and CDR2 SITEND (reference sequence). The CDR3 length is 11 residues.

Regarding this clone: Gene names are mouse gene names. The CDR3 end lies 1 residue beyond the end of the read and is filled in from the germline J gene. The chain joins TRBV4 to TRBJ2-2; no clear D gene. The CDR3 covers 14 residues. The germline V gene encodes CDR1 LGHDT and CDR2 YNNKQL (reference sequence). With 3 bases removed from V and 0 bases from J, the gap between germline ends came to 5 bases. CDR3 DNA, as far as it was read: TGTGCCAGCAGCTACGGAGCAAACACCGGGCAGCTCTAC. It encodes CASSYGANTGQLY. The whole CDR3 sequence reads CASSYGANTGQLYF.

Of note for this clone: Gene names denote mouse genes. The read terminates 1 residue before the CDR3 end, so the remaining end is supplied by the germline J gene. This chain joins TRBV17 and TRBJ2-7; D call uncertain. V lost 0 bases to trimming and J lost 0 bases, with 9 bases between them. Germline values: CDR1 MNHDT, CDR2 YYDKIL. There are 15 residues in the CDR3. The CDR3 DNA, read in part, is TGTGCTAGCAGTAGAGATCCCCAGAGCTCCTATGAACAGTAC. Protein sequence: CASSRDPQSSYEQY. The whole CDR3 sequence is CASSRDPQSSYEQYF.

Concerning this clone itself: Gene names refer to mouse genes. The read stops 1 residue short of the end of the CDR3; the missing end is completed from the germline J gene. V is TRBV14 and J is TRBJ1-4; 9 nucleotides align to TRBD1. The CDR3 has 14 amino acids. Germline V gene lookup returns CDR1 SGHDT and CDR2 FRDEAV. V was clipped by 1 base and J by 6 bases; unmatched bases: 1. CDR3 DNA, as far as it was read: TGTGCCAGCAGTTTCGACAGGGGGGACGAAAGATTATTT. It specifies CASSFDRGDERLF. The full CDR3 reads CASSFDRGDERLFF.

Turning to this clone: Gene names follow the mouse nomenclature. The read ends 1 residue before the CDR3 terminus; that terminus is restored from the germline J gene. The gene calls are TRBV13-2 and TRBJ1-3, with 7 positions matching TRBD1. The V segment lost 2 bases and the J segment 0 bases; nucleotides outside the gene matches: 2. CDR1 and CDR2 (germline): NNHNN, SYGAGS (reference sequence). This CDR3 is 15 amino acids long. The sequenced CDR3 bases are TGTGCCAGCGGTGAGACAGGGAATTCTGGAAATACGCTCTAT. Translated: CASGETGNSGNTLY. The full CDR3 protein reads CASGETGNSGNTLYF.